This T cell receptor beta chain comes out of a study of cytomegalovirus exposure and HLA in healthy donors. V shed 4 bases and J 5 bases; nucleotides not matched to a gene: 8. The CDR3 spans 16 residues. Looked up from germline, CDR1 is SGHNT and CDR2 is YYREEE (reference sequence). Notes on the study in general: In a later analysis, V- and J-gene trimming of beta chains associated with a DCLRE1C missense variant, replicated independently. In vitro testing confirmed a few CMV-associated chains as specific for CMV antigens. Excluded: some indistinguishable V segments such as TRBV6-2 and TRBV6-3.

This clone was counted between two and nine times. Its antigen is currently unknown. PCR primers comprised 60 Vbeta and 13 Jbeta primers. Authors' data handling: Roughly 10 million shared chains were among 65 million to 85 million unique TCR beta chains counted in a later analysis. Generated by immunoSEQ multiplex PCR, the TCRdb table keeps only in-frame clones and is missing some. V and J calls plus clone size are reproduced from that table; the DNA served to infer D and trimming. Among over 95,000 clones listed, over 60% were seen once. Sequencing used PBMCs. This rearrangement joins TRBV5-4 to TRBJ2-5, with TRBD2 identical over 13 bases. The sequence was obtained from a man aged 18 to 30 in good health and CMV-seropositive. CDR3 region: CASSTTSGGAQETQYF. In DNA form, the CDR3 reads TGTGCCAGCAGCACTACTAGCGGGGGGGCCCAGGAGACCCAGTACTTC. Filled out from reference TRBV5-4 and TRBJ2-5, the complete variable domain reads ETGVTQSPTHLIKTRGQQVTLRCSSQSGHNTVSWYQQALGQGPQFIFQYYREEENGRGNFPPRFSGLQFPNYSSELNVNALELDDSALYLCASSTTSGGAQETQYFGPGTRLLVL.